This paragraph reports one TCR beta chain. Its antigen remains undetermined. Taken from cysteine to phenylalanine, the CDR3 has 15 residues. The DNA sequence is not available. CDR1 and CDR2 (SGDLS, YYNGEE) derive from the germline V gene. This entry is derived from a study of CXCR3-negative and CXCR3-positive naive CD8 T cells (dated by TCRdb to between 2017 and 2020). Context from the whole study: In total, 130 million to 150 million TRB reads were obtained, which works out to roughly 1.5 +/- 0.3 million reads per library. Diversity and physicochemical repertoire analyses were performed on some 10 donors pooled from two independent experiments. TRBV-TRBJ cluster analysis included naive subsets from roughly 5 donors and memory cells from 3 donors. What the authors observed across the whole study: Freshly isolated PBMCs were used for most assays because CXCR3 expression partially decreased after cryopreservation. Because surface CD5, which is linked to self-reactivity in mice, was comparable between the naive subsets, TCR interaction strength was also inferred from TRB CDR3 physicochemical properties. TRB CDR3s from CXCR3-positive naive cells showed higher hydrophobicity (lower Kidera factor 4), lower energy, and higher strength and volume indices than CXCR3-negative naive cells. Naive CXCR3-negative and CXCR3-positive cells from the same donor showed similar TRBV-TRBJ usage, whereas memory cells showed distinct patterns. Comparably high repertoire diversity was found in both naive subsets, whereas much lower repertoire diversity was found in memory CD8+ T cells.

Each CD8+ T cell subset was flow-sorted in triplicate, and approximately 280,000 cells per subset were placed directly into RLT lysis buffer. To keep memory contaminants out, a stringent definition of naive CD8+ T cells was applied: CD45RO-CCR7+CD27+CD95-. Peripheral blood mononuclear cells were isolated from buffy coats by standard density gradient centrifugation. A FACSAria III was used to flow-sort naive CD8+ T cells into CXCR3-negative and CXCR3-positive populations. Total RNA was extracted from sorted cells using an RNeasy Mini Kit. These reads were obtained on a NextSeq 550. The Human TCR Profiling Kit (MiLaboratory) was used to make UMI-labeled 5' RACE TRB cDNA libraries. The full amount of extracted RNA was used for cDNA synthesis, and the full amount of resulting cDNA was used for PCR amplification. Libraries were prepared in parallel with an identical number of PCR cycles. The source study handled its data this way. MIGEC and MiXCR extracted about 50,000 +/- 10,000 unique UMI-labeled TRB cDNA molecules per library, requiring at least two reads per UMI. On average, each library contained 40,000 +/- 10,000 functional in-frame TRB CDR3 nucleotide clonotypes without stop codons. After downsampling to 5000 UMI-labeled TRB molecules per sample, diversity metrics, including normalized Shannon-Wiener and Chao1, were computed in VDJtools. For the central five CDR3 residues, VDJtools calculated physicochemical properties weighted by clonotype size, namely interaction energy, strength, volume and Kidera factor 4. After TCRdb reprocessed the reads, each CDR3 protein sequence was kept as one row, without DNA. The V and J calls, along with clone size, are taken from TCRdb and not from the paper's own processing. The sample's table covers about 140,000 distinct CDR3 sequences. 0.4% to 0.45% of the sample goes to the ten largest clones.

The sequencing sample was made of naive CXCR3+ CD8+ T cells from blood. The sample's cell subset or site label, in plain terms: CD45RO-CCR7+CD27+CD95- naive CD8+ T cells expressing CXCR3 (TNR3+). This chain joins TRBV9 to TRBJ2-5; TCRdb picks TRBD1, but there is no DNA to check that call. The sequence derives from a human donor in good health. Some clones in this sample may be carry-over from other donors' samples. CDR3 sequence: CASSVDDRGVETQYF.